What follows are 28 T cell receptor beta chains derived from one specimen sequenced in a study of low-dose radiotherapy and immunotherapy resistance in tumors (dated by TCRdb to between 2020 and 2023). Sequencing instrument: Illumina HiSeq 2500. First-strand cDNA was synthesized with Superscript III and a set of TRAV- and TRBV-specific primers, covering both TCRalpha and TCRbeta chains. TCRs were amplified with Phusion for 20 to 25 PCR cycles, with a constant-region primer paired with the adapter attached to the V primers. In TCRdb, the public reads were trimmed at Q25 with fastp and aligned with MiXCR, with productive beta chains retained. CDR3 protein sequences are deduplicated, and each keeps its most common genes and DNA. Present in this sample are under 95,000 distinct CDR3 sequences, around 17% of which were seen just once. Of the sample, 1.1% to 1.5% falls within the top ten clones. The intended sense of this specimen's time point label: after trial treatment. Reading the label with the study, this specimen's treatment or condition is: LDRT plus nivolumab, ipilimumab, low-dose cyclophosphamide and aspirin (RACIN trial).

The sequencing used PBMCs, collected after low-dose radiotherapy plus immunotherapy. These receptors originate from a male donor with prostate cancer.

The chain is built from TRBV28 and TRBJ2-1, with 12 bases matching TRBD2. The CDR3 has 15 amino acids. J gave up 9 bases and V 4 bases, and 7 bases lay outside the gene matches. Germline CDR1 and CDR2: MDHEN and SYDVKM. The CDR3 DNA sequence: TGTGCCAGCAGTTCCCTAGCGGGAGGGCCGGGTGAGCAGTTCTTC. Translating gives CASSSLAGGPGEQFF.

This chain connects TRBV28 to TRBJ2-1, with D possibly being TRBD1 or TRBD2 (5 bases each). The CDR3 is 11 residues long. The ends were cut back, 10 bases at V and 6 bases at J, with 10 bases in the middle. Germline-derived CDR1 and CDR2 are MDHEN and SYDVKM. CDR3 bases: TGTGCCACCCGAGGGGTCAATGAGCAGTTCTTC. Residues: CATRGVNEQFF.

There are many counts of this clonotype. CDR3 sequence reads: CSVEFRDRGYEQFF. In DNA form, the CDR3 reads TGCAGCGTGGAATTCCGGGACAGGGGGTATGAGCAGTTCTTC. The J gene is TRBJ2-1, the V gene TRBV29-1; 11 nucleotides align to TRBD1. V lost 6 bases to trimming and J lost 8 bases; unmatched junction nucleotides: 9. The germline V gene encodes CDR1 SQVTM and CDR2 ANQGSEA. The CDR3 has 14 residues.

This clonotype was seen only a few times. The chain employs TRBV30 and TRBJ2-2; 8 bases align to TRBD1. Losses at the gene ends were 5 bases for V and 7 bases for J; bases not matched to a gene: 6. Germline CDR1 reads GTSNPN; CDR2 reads SVGIG (reference sequence). This CDR3 is 13 amino acids long. Here the CDR3 reads CAWADRVGGELFF. CDR3 DNA: TGTGCCTGGGCGGACAGGGTGGGCGGGGAGCTGTTTTTT. Looking up the rest from reference TRBV30 and TRBJ2-2 gives the full variable domain: SQTIHQWPATLVQPVGSPLSLECTVEGTSNPNLYWYRQAAGRGLQLLFYSVGIGQISSEVPQNLSASRPQDRQFILSSKKLLLSDSGFYLCAWADRVGGELFFGEGSRLTVL.

This clonotype was detected ten times or more. This chain links TRBV29-1 with TRBJ1-3; possibly TRBD1 for D (6 bases). Germline V gives CDR1 SQVTM, CDR2 ANQGSEA. The CDR3 spans 15 residues. Trimming cost V 7 bases and J 4 bases, with 20 bases left between them. The chain's CDR3 is CSGGWRGAQGNTIYF. CDR3 bases: TGCAGCGGTGGATGGCGGGGGGCGCAGGGAAACACCATATATTTT.

This clonotype was seen ten or more times. This chain uses TRBV27 with TRBJ2-1; tentative D call: TRBD2 (5 bases). This CDR3 is built from 12 residues. Germline lookup yields CDR1 MNHEY and CDR2 SMNVEV (reference sequence). V was cut by 6 bases and J by 8 bases, with 11 bases left in between. CDR3 protein: CASRRPGDEQFF. Written as DNA, the CDR3 is TGTGCCAGCAGAAGACCCGGGGATGAGCAGTTCTTC.

This clonotype was seen repeatedly, ten times or more. The V gene is TRBV24-1, the J gene TRBJ2-2; D is uncertain. This CDR3 is 14 amino acids long. Trimming stripped 5 bases from V and 7 bases from J, with 13 bases between. Germline V CDR1 and CDR2: KGHDR, SFDVKD. Here the CDR3 reads CATSVARAGGELFF. CDR3 DNA sequence: TGTGCCACCAGTGTTGCAAGGGCCGGCGGGGAGCTGTTTTTT.

This clonotype appeared many times. The chain joins TRBV28 to TRBJ2-7; D perhaps matches TRBD2 (5 bases). Trimming removed 3 bases at V and 2 bases at J, with 11 bases between. This CDR3 has 14 residues. Germline V gene lookup returns CDR1 MDHEN and CDR2 SYDVKM. The chain's CDR3 is CASSFQRAAYEQYF. The DNA of the CDR3 is TGTGCCAGCAGTTTCCAGAGGGCGGCCTACGAGCAGTACTTC.

There are many counts of this clonotype. This chain connects TRBV19 to TRBJ2-2; TRBD2 aligns across 7 bases. CDR1 and CDR2 from the germline V gene are LNHDA and SQIVND (reference sequence). The CDR3 is 16 residues long. J lost 0 bases, V lost 5 bases, and 6 bases had no gene match. CDR3 sequence (DNA): TGTGCCAGTAGTCTTCGACTAGCCGCGAACACCGGGGAGCTGTTTTTT. Translation gives CASSLRLAANTGELFF. The full variable domain, with the rest looked up from reference TRBV19 and TRBJ2-2, is DGGITQSPKYLFRKEGQNVTLSCEQNLNHDAMYWYRQDPGQGLRLIYYSQIVNDFQKGDIAEGYSVSREKKESFPLTVTSAQKNPTAFYLCASSLRLAANTGELFFGEGSRLTVL.

This clonotype was observed at least ten times. J is TRBJ2-7 and V is TRBV6-2 or TRBV6-3, with 10 bases matching TRBD2. The length of the CDR3 is 18 residues. With V trimmed by 0 bases and J by 4 bases, 12 bases remained unmatched. Germline values: CDR1 MNHEY, CDR2 SVGEGT. CDR3 residues: CASSYSTGPGLASYEQYF. The CDR3 nucleotides read TGTGCCAGCAGTTACTCGACAGGACCGGGACTAGCGAGTTACGAGCAGTACTTC.

The rearrangement joins TRBV7-2 to TRBJ2-1, with TRBD1 as a possible D gene (5 bases). The germline CDR1 and CDR2 sequences are SGHTA and FQGNSA. Deletions cut 2 bases from V and 10 bases from J, with 9 bases between. The CDR3 is made up of 12 amino acids. The CDR3 DNA follows: TGTGCCAGCAGCTTACAGGGTCTAGAGCAGTTCTTC. Translated, it gives CASSLQGLEQFF.

The table lists this clonotype with a few counts. This sequence joins TRBV24-1 and TRBJ2-3, with TRBD1 matching 8 bases. There are 15 residues in the CDR3. The junction had 5 bases not matched to a gene; V was cut back by 5 bases and J by 2 bases. CDR1 is KGHDR and CDR2 is SFDVKD in the germline V gene. For the CDR3, the DNA is TGTGCCACCAGTGCGCGACAGGGGATCACAGATACGCAGTATTTT. Residues: CATSARQGITDTQYF.

This clonotype has more than one count but fewer than ten. The V call is TRBV14, the J call TRBJ2-5; TRBD1 matches 7 bases. CDR1 is SGHDN and CDR2 is FVKESK in the germline V gene. The trim removed 3 bases at V and 3 bases at J, leaving 4 bases unmatched. The CDR3 spans 14 residues. In DNA form, the CDR3 reads TGTGCCAGCAGCCACGTCGGGACAGAAGAGACCCAGTACTTC. Its translation: CASSHVGTEETQYF.

In this sample, this clonotype turned up many times. The genes are TRBV28 and TRBJ2-5; the match to TRBD2 covers 13 bases. This CDR3 contains 16 residues. Germline trimming cut 5 bases from V and 5 bases from J; bases unmatched to any gene: 8. The V gene's germline CDR1 is MDHEN and CDR2 SYDVKM. This chain's CDR3 is CASSGGLAGDEETQYF. The CDR3 DNA reads as TGTGCCAGCAGTGGAGGACTAGCGGGAGACGAGGAGACCCAGTACTTC.

This clonotype came up many times. The chain has TRBV4-1 and TRBJ2-7; D unresolved. The V end lost 3 bases, the J end lost 4 bases, and 10 bases lay between the germline ends. CDR1 is MGHRA and CDR2 is YSYEKL in the germline V gene. The CDR3 is 13 residues long. CDR3 nucleotides: TGCGCCAGCAGCCACACGGAACATTACGAGCAGTACTTC. It is translated as CASSHTEHYEQYF.

About this clonotype: With a far larger clone one base away, a read error is the likely cause. J is TRBJ1-2 and V is TRBV7-2; D remains unclear. Germline-derived CDR1 and CDR2 are SGHTA and FQGNSA. This CDR3 region has 14 residues. V was shortened by 4 bases and J by 2 bases, with 11 bases between the two germline ends. CDR3 bases: TGTGCCAGCAGCTCCCCGGGCAACAACTATGGCTACACCTTC. Protein: CASSSPGNNYGYTF. Complete variable domain (other parts from reference TRBV7-2 and TRBJ1-2): GAGVSQSPSNKVTEKGKDVELRCDPISGHTALYWYRQSLGQGLEFLIYFQGNSAPDKSGLPSDRFSAERTGGSVSTLTIQRTQQEDSAVYLCASSSPGNNYGYTFGSGTRLTVV.

Concerning this clonotype itself: This may be a read error: a much more frequent sequence differs by one nucleotide. The chain carries TRBV30 and TRBJ1-3; TRBD1 might be the D (5 bases). Germline lookup yields CDR1 GTSNPN and CDR2 SVGIG (reference sequence). V lost 1 base, J lost 3 bases, and 7 bases lay in between. The CDR3 covers 13 residues. CDR3 sequence (DNA): TGTGCCTGGAGTGGAGGGGATGGAAACACCATATATTTT. Its protein product is CAWSGGDGNTIYF.

This clonotype was picked up many times. The chain couples TRBV7-9 to TRBJ2-4; a weak D match, TRBD2 (5 bases). This CDR3 has 15 residues. Trimming cost V 5 bases and J 3 bases, with 14 bases left between them. The germline V gene encodes CDR1 SEHNR and CDR2 FQNEAQ (reference sequence). The CDR3 sequence is CASSPVGGGKNIQYF. CDR3 DNA sequence: TGTGCCAGCAGCCCAGTCGGCGGAGGCAAAAACATTCAGTACTTC.

This clonotype is medium-sized (0.01 to 0.1%). The gene calls are TRBV7-3 and TRBJ2-5; 7 bases line up with TRBD2. J was trimmed by 4 bases and V by 5 bases; bases with no gene match: 10. The CDR3 length is 15 residues. Germline V CDR1 and CDR2: SGHTA, FQGTGA. CDR3 sequence: CASSPNGGGGETQYF. CDR3 bases: TGTGCCAGCAGCCCCAATGGGGGGGGAGGAGAGACCCAGTACTTC.

This clonotype showed up many times. The chain couples TRBV30 to TRBJ2-5; 10 nucleotides line up with TRBD2. There are 14 residues in the CDR3. V shed 5 bases, J shed 5 bases, and the junction held 8 bases outside the gene matches. CDR1 is GTSNPN and CDR2 is SVGIG in the germline V gene (reference sequence). CDR3 in amino acids: CAWSEASGSETQYF. CDR3 nucleotides: TGTGCCTGGTCGGAAGCTAGCGGGAGCGAGACCCAGTACTTC.

The table lists this clonotype with many counts. The chain uses TRBV9 and TRBJ2-7; D possibly corresponds to TRBD2 (5 bases). Per the germline V gene, CDR1 is SGDLS and CDR2 is YYNGEE. V was trimmed by 0 bases and J by 6 bases, leaving 10 bases between them. This CDR3 is built from 13 residues. This chain's CDR3 is CASSVELEGEQYF. The DNA of the CDR3 is TGTGCCAGCAGCGTAGAACTAGAAGGCGAGCAGTACTTC.

This clonotype was detected many times. This chain joins TRBV2 and TRBJ2-1; 10 bases align to TRBD2. With V trimmed by 6 bases and J by 13 bases, 18 bases remained unmatched. From germline, CDR1 is SNHLY and CDR2 FYNNEI. This CDR3 is 16 amino acids long. The CDR3 loop reads CASSAVLGTSDNFQFF. Here the CDR3 DNA reads TGTGCCAGCAGCGCAGTTCTCGGGACTAGCGACAATTTTCAGTTCTTC.

There are a few counts of this clonotype. The chain carries TRBV28 and TRBJ1-1, with D possibly being TRBD1 (5 bases). The germline gives CDR1 MDHEN, CDR2 SYDVKM. There are 15 residues in the CDR3. Deletions cut 5 bases from V and 0 bases from J, with 13 bases between. This CDR3 is CASSALAGMNTEAFF. The CDR3 DNA follows: TGTGCCAGCAGTGCCCTAGCAGGGATGAACACTGAAGCTTTCTTT.

This clonotype was counted many times. The J gene is TRBJ2-7, the V gene TRBV5-6; 10 bases match TRBD1. The CDR3 spans 16 residues. V lost 4 bases, J lost 2 bases, and 9 bases stayed unmatched. The germline CDR1 and CDR2 sequences are SGHDT and YYEEEE. CDR3: CASSAGAGTGAYEQYF. The CDR3 coding sequence is TGTGCCAGCAGCGCAGGGGCCGGGACAGGGGCCTACGAGCAGTACTTC.

At least ten counts were recorded for this clonotype. The genes are TRBV13 and TRBJ2-2, with 9 bases that match TRBD1. The germline gives CDR1 PRHDT, CDR2 FYEKMQ (reference sequence). This CDR3 spans 16 amino acids. V dropped 8 bases and J dropped 0; count of bases not matched to a gene: 7. The CDR3 region has the DNA TGTGCCAGCTCCTGGACAGGGGCTGCGAACACCGGGGAGCTGTTTTTT. This sequence encodes CASSWTGAANTGELFF.

The sample holds many counts of this clonotype. The V call is TRBV12-3 or TRBV12-4, the J call TRBJ2-7; D not resolved. The V end was cut by 3 bases, the J end by 6 bases, with 9 bases between. This CDR3 has 12 residues. The CDR3: CASSLTRFEQYF. Here the CDR3 DNA reads TGTGCCAGCAGTTTGACCCGATTCGAGCAGTACTTC.

In its sample, this clonotype was seen many times. The chain recombines TRBV28 with TRBJ2-6; D gene ambiguous. V lost 10 bases and J 1 base, leaving 8 bases between the germline ends. Germline CDR1 is MDHEN and CDR2 is SYDVKM. The CDR3 runs 13 residues. The CDR3 is CATRVSGANVLTF. The CDR3, as DNA: TGTGCCACTAGGGTATCTGGGGCCAACGTCCTGACTTTC.

This clonotype was seen many times. The chain couples TRBV4-2 to TRBJ2-7; D remains unclear. V lost 0 bases to trimming and J lost 3 bases, with 12 bases between them. The CDR3 has 15 amino acids. Germline CDR1 reads LGHNA; CDR2 reads YNFKEQ. The CDR3 region has the DNA TGTGCCAGCAGCCAAGAGTCGGCCTACCACTACGAGCAGTACTTC. Protein: CASSQESAYHYEQYF.